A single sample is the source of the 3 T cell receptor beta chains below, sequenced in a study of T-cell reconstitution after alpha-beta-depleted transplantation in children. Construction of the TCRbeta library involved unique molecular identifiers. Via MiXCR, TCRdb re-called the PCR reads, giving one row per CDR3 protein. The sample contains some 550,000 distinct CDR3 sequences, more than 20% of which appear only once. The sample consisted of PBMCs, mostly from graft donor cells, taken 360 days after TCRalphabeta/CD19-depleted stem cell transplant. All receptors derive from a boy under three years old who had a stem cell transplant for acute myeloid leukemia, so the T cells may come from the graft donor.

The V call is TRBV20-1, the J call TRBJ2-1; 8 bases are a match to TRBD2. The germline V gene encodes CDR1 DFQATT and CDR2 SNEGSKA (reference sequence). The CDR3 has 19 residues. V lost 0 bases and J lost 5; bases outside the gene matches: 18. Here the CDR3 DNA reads TGCAGTGCTAGAGACTCTCGGGTTATGTTGGCGGGGGGCAACAATGAGCAGTTCTTC. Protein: CSARDSRVMLAGGNNEQFF.

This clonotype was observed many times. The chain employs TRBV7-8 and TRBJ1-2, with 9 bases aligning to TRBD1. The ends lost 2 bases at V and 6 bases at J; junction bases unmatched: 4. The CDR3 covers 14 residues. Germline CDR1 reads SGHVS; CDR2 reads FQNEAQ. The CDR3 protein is CASSLRDRANGYTF. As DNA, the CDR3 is TGTGCCAGCAGCTTAAGGGACAGGGCGAATGGCTACACCTTC.

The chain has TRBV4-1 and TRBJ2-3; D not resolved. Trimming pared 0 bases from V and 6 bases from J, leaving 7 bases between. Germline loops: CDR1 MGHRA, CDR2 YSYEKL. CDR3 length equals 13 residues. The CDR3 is CASSQEFEDTQYF. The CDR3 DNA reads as TGCGCCAGCAGCCAAGAATTCGAGGATACGCAGTATTTT.